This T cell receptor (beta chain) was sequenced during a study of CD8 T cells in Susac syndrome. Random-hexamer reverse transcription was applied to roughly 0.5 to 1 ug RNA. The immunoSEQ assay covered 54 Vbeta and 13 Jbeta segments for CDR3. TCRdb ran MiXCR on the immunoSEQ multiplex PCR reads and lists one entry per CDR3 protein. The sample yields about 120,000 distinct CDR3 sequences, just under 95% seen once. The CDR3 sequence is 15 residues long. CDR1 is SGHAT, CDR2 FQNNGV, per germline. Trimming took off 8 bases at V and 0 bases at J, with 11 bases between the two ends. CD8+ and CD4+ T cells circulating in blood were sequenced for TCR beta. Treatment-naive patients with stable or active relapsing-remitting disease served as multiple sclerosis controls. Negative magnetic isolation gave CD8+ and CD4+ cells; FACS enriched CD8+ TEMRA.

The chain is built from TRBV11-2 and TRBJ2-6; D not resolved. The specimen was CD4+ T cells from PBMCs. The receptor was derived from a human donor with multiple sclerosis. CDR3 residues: CASGPRISGANVLTF. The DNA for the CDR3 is TGTGCCAGCGGCCCTCGGATCTCTGGGGCCAACGTCCTGACTTTC.